The T cell receptor beta chain under discussion was sequenced for a study of blood T cell repertoires in COVID-19. Original processing notes: The authors estimated nucleated cell counts from reference gene primer amplification. Method: immunoSEQ multiplex PCR; TCRdb's copy keeps in-frame clones and lacks some. That table gives V, J and clone size, and the DNA gave D and trimming. The sample consists of 100,000 to 150,000 clones, approximately 83% of them appearing once. Germline CDR1 and CDR2: SGHDN and FVKESK. V was clipped by 2 bases and J by 6 bases, with 18 bases between them. The length of the CDR3 is 16 residues.

The sequencing input was peripheral blood. The receptor was isolated from a man aged 55 to 69 with acute or convalescent COVID-19. The chain has TRBV14 and TRBJ2-3; TRBD1 is a possible D gene (5 bases). The CDR3 DNA reads as TGTGCCAGCAGCCAAAGACAGACCCAAACGGCGGATACGCAGTATTTT. Translation: CASSQRQTQTADTQYF. The variable domain in full, completed from reference TRBV14 and TRBJ2-3, reads EAGVTQFPSHSVIEKGQTVTLRCDPISGHDNLYWYRRVMGKEIKFLLHFVKESKQDESGMPNNRFLAERTGGTYSTLKVQPAELEDSGVYFCASSQRQTQTADTQYFGPGTRLTVL.